One and the same sample provided the 9 T cell receptor beta chains below, sequenced in a study of blood T cell repertoires in COVID-19. Profiling relied on immunoSEQ multiplex PCR, and the TCRdb table lists in-frame clones only, not all of them. The data contain under 150,000 clones, over 80% of them singletons. The sample comprised peripheral blood. The receptors come from a woman between 50 and 59 years old with acute or convalescent COVID-19.

The genes are TRBV10-2 and TRBJ2-1; 7 nucleotides match TRBD1. The germline V gene encodes CDR1 WSHSY and CDR2 SAAADI. The CDR3 has 14 amino acids. V was clipped by 8 bases and J by 5 bases; unmatched bases: 9. CDR3 DNA: TGCGCCAGCGAGGTGGGACAGTGGGACAATGAGCAGTTCTTC. It encodes CASEVGQWDNEQFF.

The chain is built from TRBV2 and TRBJ2-7, with a tentative D call TRBD2 (6 bases). The CDR3 consists of 16 residues. V was pared by 3 bases and J by 0 bases, with 15 bases between. Germline-derived CDR1 and CDR2 are SNHLY and FYNNEI. CDR3 sequence: CASSDIKGTASYEQYF. The CDR3 bases are TGTGCCAGCAGTGATATTAAGGGGACTGCCTCCTACGAGCAGTACTTC.

A remark on this clone: The junction differs from germline at one of its ends, possibly a read error. Within the sample, other DNA sequences also encode this same CDR3. This chain connects TRBV24-1 to TRBJ1-1; D may be TRBD1 (5 bases). The V gene's germline CDR1 is KGHDR and CDR2 SFDVKD. This CDR3 has 13 amino acids. CDR3 region: CATSGGGNTEAFF. DNA of the CDR3: TGTGCCACCAGTGGGGGCGGAAACACCGAAGCTTTCTTT.

The chain combines TRBV9 with TRBJ1-1, with D maybe TRBD1 (5 bases). Per the germline V gene, CDR1 is SGDLS and CDR2 is YYNGEE. This CDR3 has 16 amino acids. Trimming shortened V by 0 bases and J by 1 base, and 13 bases separated the two germline ends. CDR3 coding DNA: TGTGCCAGCAGCGTAGATGGGGAGGGGACGAACACTGAAGCTTTCTTT. Its translation is CASSVDGEGTNTEAFF.

The chain joins TRBV27 to TRBJ1-1, with TRBD1 matching over 9 bases. The CDR3 consists of 22 residues. CDR1 and CDR2 from the germline V gene are MNHEY and SMNVEV (reference sequence). Germline trimming cut 6 bases from V and 5 bases from J; bases unmatched to any gene: 31. In nucleotides, the CDR3 is TGTGCCAGCAGCTCCTTTGGTCCACCGGTGAGGGACAGGGATTCAACGGGAACTGAAGCTTTCTTT. Translating it yields CASSSFGPPVRDRDSTGTEAFF.

The gene calls are TRBV19 and TRBJ1-5; D unclear. Trimming shortened V by 8 bases and J by 7 bases, and 15 bases separated the two germline ends. Germline V gene data show CDR1 as LNHDA and CDR2 as SQIVND (reference sequence). CDR3 length equals 13 residues. This chain's CDR3 is CASGYTREQPQHF. CDR3 DNA sequence: TGTGCCAGTGGGTATACTCGGGAGCAGCCCCAGCATTTT.

This sequence joins TRBV4-1 and TRBJ1-4, with TRBD1 matching 9 bases. CDR1 is MGHRA and CDR2 is YSYEKL in the germline V gene. CDR3 size: 14 residues. The junction had 6 bases not matched to a gene; V was cut back by 3 bases and J by 10 bases. The CDR3 DNA reads TGCGCCAGCAGCCAGTTACAGGGGGCGGGAAAACTGTTTTTT. Its protein product is CASSQLQGAGKLFF.

The rearrangement uses TRBV7-8 and TRBJ2-7; no firm D call. Germline V gene sequence: CDR1 SGHVS, CDR2 FQNEAQ. Trimming took 3 bases from V and 0 from J, leaving 18 bases between them. This CDR3 spans 17 amino acids. CDR3 DNA sequence: TGTGCCAGCAGCTTTAGGCCAACAGCTTACGACTCCTACGAGCAGTACTTC. Encoded protein: CASSFRPTAYDSYEQYF.

The gene calls are TRBV28 and TRBJ2-3; tentatively, D is TRBD1 (5 bases). The ends were cut back, 2 bases at V and 1 base at J, with 7 bases in the middle. In germline, CDR1 is MDHEN, CDR2 SYDVKM. The CDR3 spans 14 residues. The CDR3 here is CASSLLGGTDTQYF. DNA for the CDR3: TGTGCCAGCAGTTTACTAGGGGGCACAGATACGCAGTATTTT. Full variable domain (remainder filled in from reference TRBV28 and TRBJ2-3): DVKVTQSSRYLVKRTGEKVFLECVQDMDHENMFWYRQDPGLGLRLIYFSYDVKMKEKGDIPEGYSVSREKKERFSLILESASTNQTSMYLCASSLLGGTDTQYFGPGTRLTVL.